The entry that follows covers one T cell receptor (beta chain) sequence. The CDR3 is 14 residues long. From germline, CDR1 is SGHTA and CDR2 FQGNSA. The V and J ends lost 5 bases and 2 bases respectively, with 13 bases between them. The entry originates in a study of blood T cell repertoires in COVID-19. Only in-frame clones appear in the TCRdb table, and some are missing; sequencing was by immunoSEQ multiplex PCR. The sample includes about 230,000 clones, about 85% of them seen just once. This rearrangement joins TRBV7-2 to TRBJ2-7; tentatively, D is TRBD2 (6 bases). Specimen: peripheral blood. This sequence was found in a man between 35 and 55 years old with acute or convalescent COVID-19. The CDR3 sequence: CASSLTGLAYEQYF. CDR3 nucleotides: TGTGCCAGCAGCCTAACGGGACTGGCCTACGAGCAGTACTTC.